This T cell receptor (beta chain) was documented in a study of CD8+ T cells in alopecia areata. Across the whole study: Treated patients took oral tofacitinib at 5 to 10 mg twice daily.

Both peripheral blood and punch biopsies of lesional scalp skin were obtained from patients who had alopecia areata. Study observations and caveats: Shared TCR sequences were less clear between patients than in mice, possibly partly from HLA diversity.

With regard to this clone: Its antigen remains unidentified.

V gave up 6 bases and J gave up 5 bases, with 10 bases separating them. The CDR3 runs 12 residues. The germline V gene has CDR1 SGHNT and CDR2 YENEEA. Sequencing templates came from extracted RNA that was reverse transcribed into cDNA. Clones were sequenced by immunoSEQ multiplex PCR, and TCRdb holds only the in-frame ones, with some missing. This table has about 5,700 clones, around 60% appearing once. The chain employs TRBV11-3 and TRBJ1-1; no clear D gene. The specimen comprised skin, sampled at week 0. This clonotype was obtained from a human donor with alopecia areata. The CDR3 here is CASSLIRTEAFF. The CDR3 DNA is TGTGCCAGCAGTTTGATTAGGACTGAAGCTTTCTTT.